Listed below are T cell receptor beta chains from one sample, sequenced in a study of post-analysis software for immune sequencing data. TCRdb reanalysed the PCR reads using MiXCR and keeps one entry per CDR3 protein. The sample contains fewer than 700,000 distinct CDR3 sequences, 44% of which appear only once. Sequencing was performed on blood. The receptors derive from a girl aged 10 to 17 with multiple sclerosis. Both conserved end residues are part of each CDR3. The D gene is left open where the match is weak. Clone size is shown for a subset of rows, as once, few, many or a class of expanded clone.

j_call: TRBJ2-3; v_call: TRBV2; d_call: NA; clone_size: few; cdr3_aa: CASNHPASTDTQYF; cdr3_nt: TGTGCCAGCAACCACCCTGCTAGCACAGATACGCAGTATTTT
j_call: TRBJ2-7; v_call: TRBV24-1; d_call: NA; clone_size: NA; cdr3_aa: CATGDLYEQYF; cdr3_nt: TGTGCCACCGGGGACCTCTACGAGCAGTACTTC
j_call: TRBJ2-1; v_call: TRBV20-1; d_call: NA; clone_size: few; cdr3_aa: CSARDRQGNRNEQFF; cdr3_nt: TGCAGTGCTAGAGATCGGCAGGGGAATAGGAATGAGCAGTTCTTC
j_call: TRBJ2-1; v_call: TRBV7-9; d_call: TRBD2; clone_size: few; cdr3_aa: CASSLVTAGAYNEQFF; cdr3_nt: TGTGCCAGCAGCTTAGTGACGGCGGGAGCCTACAATGAGCAGTTCTTC
j_call: TRBJ1-2; v_call: TRBV12-3/TRBV12-4; d_call: NA; clone_size: NA; cdr3_aa: CASSPASAGDYGYTF; cdr3_nt: TGTGCCAGCAGTCCAGCCTCGGCAGGTGACTATGGCTACACCTTC
j_call: TRBJ1-2; v_call: TRBV25-1; d_call: NA; clone_size: NA; cdr3_aa: CASSDGAAYGYTF; cdr3_nt: TGTGCCAGCAGTGATGGGGCAGCCTATGGCTACACCTTC
j_call: TRBJ2-5; v_call: TRBV18; d_call: NA; clone_size: NA; cdr3_aa: CASSPLFSQQETQYF; cdr3_nt: TGTGCCAGCTCACCGCTGTTCAGCCAGCAAGAGACCCAGTACTTC
j_call: TRBJ2-4; v_call: TRBV10-3; d_call: TRBD1; clone_size: NA; cdr3_aa: CAISDTGQGGRGGENIQYF; cdr3_nt: TGTGCCATCAGTGATACGGGACAGGGTGGACGAGGGGGAGAAAACATTCAGTACTTC
j_call: TRBJ2-3; v_call: TRBV7-9; d_call: NA; clone_size: NA; cdr3_aa: CASSFAGVITDTQYF; cdr3_nt: TGTGCCAGCAGCTTCGCAGGGGTCATCACAGATACGCAGTATTTT
j_call: TRBJ2-3; v_call: TRBV4-2; d_call: NA; clone_size: NA; cdr3_aa: CASSQEGGRGGTQYF; cdr3_nt: TGTGCCAGCAGCCAAGAGGGGGGGCGGGGAGGTACGCAGTATTTT
j_call: TRBJ1-2; v_call: TRBV27; d_call: NA; clone_size: few; cdr3_aa: CASSFIAGHSNYGYTF; cdr3_nt: TGTGCCAGCAGTTTCATCGCGGGACACAGTAACTATGGCTACACCTTC
j_call: TRBJ2-7; v_call: TRBV5-1; d_call: TRBD2; clone_size: NA; cdr3_aa: CASSLGRDYDEQYF; cdr3_nt: TGCGCCAGCAGCTTGGGCCGGGACTACGACGAGCAGTACTTC
j_call: TRBJ1-3; v_call: TRBV5-1; d_call: NA; clone_size: NA; cdr3_aa: CASSLEGVGNTIYF; cdr3_nt: TGCGCCAGCAGCTTAGAAGGAGTTGGAAACACCATATATTTT
j_call: TRBJ2-7; v_call: TRBV27; d_call: NA; clone_size: NA; cdr3_aa: CASSLKMGGEQYF; cdr3_nt: TGTGCCAGCAGTTTAAAAATGGGTGGCGAGCAGTACTTC
j_call: TRBJ1-6; v_call: TRBV6-6; d_call: TRBD1; clone_size: few; cdr3_aa: CASSKTGRANNSPLHF; cdr3_nt: TGTGCCAGCAGTAAGACAGGGCGGGCAAATAATTCACCCCTCCACTTT
j_call: TRBJ2-1; v_call: TRBV20-1; d_call: TRBD2; clone_size: NA; cdr3_aa: CSARDSGTNDNEQFF; cdr3_nt: TGCAGTGCTAGAGATTCCGGGACTAACGACAATGAGCAGTTCTTC
j_call: TRBJ1-1; v_call: TRBV5-1; d_call: TRBD1; clone_size: NA; cdr3_aa: CASSLPRGRPEAFF; cdr3_nt: TGCGCCAGCAGCTTGCCCAGGGGGCGGCCTGAAGCTTTCTTT
j_call: TRBJ1-1; v_call: TRBV6-1; d_call: NA; clone_size: few; cdr3_aa: CASSVLGNTEAFF; cdr3_nt: TGTGCCAGCAGTGTCCTGGGGAACACTGAAGCTTTCTTT
j_call: TRBJ2-7; v_call: TRBV12-3/TRBV12-4; d_call: NA; clone_size: NA; cdr3_aa: CASSFFQGSYEQYF; cdr3_nt: TGTGCCAGCAGTTTTTTTCAGGGCTCCTACGAGCAGTACTTC
j_call: TRBJ2-1; v_call: TRBV12-3/TRBV12-4; d_call: TRBD2; clone_size: NA; cdr3_aa: CASSPLLHSGRCNEQFF; cdr3_nt: TGTGCCAGCAGTCCCCTTTTGCATAGCGGGAGATGCAATGAGCAGTTCTTC
j_call: TRBJ2-1; v_call: TRBV15; d_call: TRBD1; clone_size: once; cdr3_aa: CATSRDPTQGEKFF; cdr3_nt: TGTGCCACCAGCAGAGATCCTACGCAGGGGGAGAAGTTCTTC
j_call: TRBJ2-7; v_call: TRBV5-1; d_call: TRBD1; clone_size: NA; cdr3_aa: CASSVTGSEQYF; cdr3_nt: TGCGCCAGCAGCGTGACAGGGTCCGAGCAGTACTTC
j_call: TRBJ1-2; v_call: TRBV15; d_call: NA; clone_size: NA; cdr3_aa: CATSISRKNYGYTF; cdr3_nt: TGTGCCACCAGCATCTCTAGAAAGAACTATGGCTACACCTTC
j_call: TRBJ2-5; v_call: TRBV11-3; d_call: TRBD1; clone_size: NA; cdr3_aa: CASSLNVLGTDQETQYF; cdr3_nt: TGTGCCAGCAGCTTAAACGTCCTGGGGACAGACCAAGAGACCCAGTACTTC
j_call: TRBJ1-1; v_call: TRBV20-1; d_call: TRBD1; clone_size: few; cdr3_aa: CSATPGQLNTEAFF; cdr3_nt: TGCAGTGCTACTCCGGGACAGCTGAACACTGAAGCTTTCTTT
j_call: TRBJ2-7; v_call: TRBV7-9; d_call: NA; clone_size: NA; cdr3_aa: CASTPIGGDSYEQYF; cdr3_nt: TGTGCCAGCACTCCAATTGGGGGGGACAGCTACGAGCAGTACTTC
j_call: TRBJ2-1; v_call: TRBV29-1; d_call: NA; clone_size: few; cdr3_aa: CSVQGNREQFF; cdr3_nt: TGCAGCGTTCAGGGGAATCGGGAGCAGTTCTTC
j_call: TRBJ2-4; v_call: TRBV30; d_call: NA; clone_size: few; cdr3_aa: CAWSREVNIQYF; cdr3_nt: TGTGCCTGGAGTAGGGAGGTAAACATTCAGTACTTC
j_call: TRBJ2-5; v_call: TRBV7-6; d_call: TRBD2; clone_size: NA; cdr3_aa: CASSQGTSLFYNEQYF; cdr3_nt: TGTGCCAGCAGCCAAGGGACTAGCCTCTTCTACAATGAGCAGTACTTC
j_call: TRBJ2-3; v_call: TRBV6-1; d_call: TRBD2; clone_size: few; cdr3_aa: CASSDVVLAGGQLPDTQYF; cdr3_nt: TGTGCCAGCAGTGACGTCGTACTAGCGGGGGGGCAACTCCCAGATACGCAGTATTTT
j_call: TRBJ2-7; v_call: TRBV7-9; d_call: NA; clone_size: few; cdr3_aa: CASSLALRGFDEQYF; cdr3_nt: TGTGCCAGCAGCTTAGCACTACGGGGGTTCGACGAGCAGTACTTC
j_call: TRBJ1-2; v_call: TRBV12-3/TRBV12-4; d_call: NA; clone_size: NA; cdr3_aa: CASSNRVGHGYTF; cdr3_nt: TGTGCCAGCAGCAACAGAGTAGGACATGGCTACACCTTC
j_call: TRBJ2-7; v_call: TRBV19; d_call: NA; clone_size: NA; cdr3_aa: CASNIVDSETYEQYF; cdr3_nt: TGTGCCAGTAATATAGTGGACAGCGAAACCTACGAGCAGTACTTC
j_call: TRBJ1-6; v_call: TRBV5-1; d_call: TRBD1; clone_size: NA; cdr3_aa: CASSLVDRDNSPLHF; cdr3_nt: TGCGCCAGCAGCTTGGTCGACAGGGATAATTCACCCCTCCACTTT
j_call: TRBJ1-1; v_call: TRBV2; d_call: TRBD1; clone_size: NA; cdr3_aa: CATRTGENTEAFF; cdr3_nt: TGTGCCACCAGGACAGGGGAGAACACTGAAGCTTTCTTT
j_call: TRBJ1-5; v_call: TRBV12-3/TRBV12-4; d_call: TRBD1; clone_size: few; cdr3_aa: CASSSAGGQPQHF; cdr3_nt: TGTGCCAGCAGTTCCGCAGGGGGACAGCCCCAGCATTTT
j_call: TRBJ2-7; v_call: TRBV12-3/TRBV12-4; d_call: TRBD1; clone_size: NA; cdr3_aa: CASSLDRGVSYEQYF; cdr3_nt: TGTGCCAGCAGCCTCGACAGGGGAGTCTCCTACGAGCAGTACTTC
j_call: TRBJ2-1; v_call: TRBV29-1; d_call: TRBD2; clone_size: few; cdr3_aa: CSVEPVLAGFNEQFF; cdr3_nt: TGCAGCGTTGAGCCCGTCCTAGCGGGATTCAATGAGCAGTTCTTC
j_call: TRBJ2-5; v_call: TRBV10-2; d_call: TRBD2; clone_size: few; cdr3_aa: CASSESGLAVQETQYF; cdr3_nt: TGCGCCAGCAGTGAGTCGGGGCTAGCGGTTCAAGAGACCCAGTACTTC
j_call: TRBJ1-2; v_call: TRBV27; d_call: NA; clone_size: NA; cdr3_aa: CASSRGRWDGYTF; cdr3_nt: TGTGCCAGCTCACGGGGGCGTTGGGATGGCTACACCTTC
j_call: TRBJ2-1; v_call: TRBV7-6; d_call: NA; clone_size: NA; cdr3_aa: CASSLLPAGHNEQFF; cdr3_nt: TGTGCCAGCAGCTTACTCCCGGCTGGGCACAATGAGCAGTTCTTC
j_call: TRBJ2-1; v_call: TRBV10-3; d_call: NA; clone_size: once; cdr3_aa: CAIREAGNNEQFF; cdr3_nt: TGTGCCATCAGGGAGGCAGGGAACAATGAGCAGTTCTTC
j_call: TRBJ2-7; v_call: TRBV20-1; d_call: NA; clone_size: NA; cdr3_aa: CSARDFGASSGSSYEQYF; cdr3_nt: TGCAGTGCTAGAGACTTCGGGGCTAGCTCTGGGAGCTCCTACGAGCAGTACTTC
j_call: TRBJ2-5; v_call: TRBV6-6; d_call: TRBD2; clone_size: NA; cdr3_aa: CASSRAGGRQETQYF; cdr3_nt: TGTGCCAGCAGTCGCGCGGGGGGTAGGCAAGAGACCCAGTACTTC
j_call: TRBJ2-5; v_call: TRBV5-1; d_call: NA; clone_size: few; cdr3_aa: CASSLATVQETQYF; cdr3_nt: TGCGCCAGCAGCTTGGCCACAGTTCAAGAGACCCAGTACTTC
j_call: TRBJ2-3; v_call: TRBV20-1; d_call: TRBD2; clone_size: NA; cdr3_aa: CSARGPTSGEYTDTQYF; cdr3_nt: TGCAGTGCTAGGGGTCCGACTAGCGGGGAGTACACAGATACGCAGTATTTT